This TCR beta chain was documented in a study of blood T cell repertoires in COVID-19. Study as a whole: Researchers got acute and convalescent COVID-19 samples from the United States, Italy and Spain. T cells, B-cell-depleted T cells, or PBMCs supplied cDNA or gDNA.

This table comes from immunoSEQ multiplex PCR, and its TCRdb copy is limited to in-frame clones, with some not included. This sample has about 69,000 clones, with about 90% found just once. Patients of the Seattle cohort, enrolled during active infection, were followed longitudinally. Trimming stripped 4 bases from V and 7 bases from J, with 15 bases between. The CDR3 is 13 residues long. Germline V lookup: CDR1 SGHRS, CDR2 YFSETQ. The sample was peripheral blood. The chain employs TRBV5-1 and TRBJ2-7; weak D call: TRBD2 (7 bases). This clonotype originated in a man aged 40-49 years with COVID-19, enrolled during active disease. The CDR3 DNA reads as TGCGCCAGCAGCCGGCCGGGGGGCGATGAGCAGTACTTC. Its translation is CASSRPGGDEQYF.